A single sample gave rise to the 24 T cell receptor beta chains below, sequenced in a study of T-cell reconstitution after alpha-beta-depleted transplantation in children. Preparation of the TCRbeta library used unique molecular identifiers. TCRdb re-derived calls from the PCR reads in MiXCR, one entry per CDR3 protein. The repertoire holds 780,000 or so distinct CDR3 sequences, with about 16% as singletons. The starting material was PBMCs, mostly from graft donor cells, obtained 360 days after TCRalphabeta/CD19-depleted stem cell transplant. These receptors all stem from a male patient under 18 who had a stem cell transplant for acute lymphoblastic leukemia, so the T cells may come from the graft donor.

The V call is TRBV15, the J call TRBJ2-7; D call uncertain. V was pared by 1 base and J by 3 bases, with 7 bases between. Germline CDR1 LNHNV, CDR2 YYDKDF (reference sequence). There are 13 residues in the CDR3. The CDR3 is CATSRGVSYEQYF. CDR3 sequence (DNA): TGTGCCACCAGCAGAGGGGTCAGCTACGAGCAGTACTTC.

This chain links TRBV12-3 or TRBV12-4 with TRBJ2-1; 9 bases are a match to TRBD1. The CDR3 runs to 15 residues. V lost 4 bases, J lost 7 bases, and 8 bases stayed unmatched. CDR3: CASSWAGTGRNEQFF. As DNA, the CDR3 is TGTGCCAGCAGTTGGGCCGGGACAGGGAGGAATGAGCAGTTCTTC.

The rearrangement joins TRBV5-1 to TRBJ2-1, with D unclear. This CDR3 has 12 residues. V was shortened by 3 bases and J by 7 bases, with 8 bases between the two germline ends. CDR1 and CDR2 (germline): SGHRS, YFSETQ. The CDR3: CASSWSWNEQFF. In DNA form, the CDR3 reads TGCGCCAGCAGCTGGAGTTGGAATGAGCAGTTCTTC.

The rearrangement uses TRBV24-1 and TRBJ1-1; D unresolved. The CDR3 length is 13 residues. Germline V gene data show CDR1 as KGHDR and CDR2 as SFDVKD. V lost 5 bases and J 1 base, leaving 7 bases between the germline ends. The CDR3 nucleotides are TGTGCCACCAGTGGATTGTCGAACACTGAAGCTTTCTTT. It yields the protein CATSGLSNTEAFF.

This clonotype was observed a few times. The chain recombines TRBV27 with TRBJ2-7; D call uncertain. The CDR3 is 13 amino acids. The V end lost 5 bases, the J end lost 2 bases, and 10 bases lay between the germline ends. Germline lookup yields CDR1 MNHEY and CDR2 SMNVEV (reference sequence). The CDR3: CASSPDGPYEQYF. The CDR3, as DNA: TGTGCCAGCAGTCCGGACGGTCCCTACGAGCAGTACTTC.

This clonotype was detected a few times. The V gene is TRBV5-1, the J gene TRBJ2-2, with D perhaps being TRBD1 or TRBD2 (5 bases each). Trimming took 3 bases from V and 1 from J, leaving 10 bases between them. This CDR3 has 15 amino acids. CDR1 is SGHRS, CDR2 YFSETQ, per germline. The CDR3 region is CASSSGTLNTGELFF. The CDR3 coding sequence is TGCGCCAGCAGCTCTGGGACGTTGAACACCGGGGAGCTGTTTTTT. The variable domain in full, with the rest retrieved from reference TRBV5-1 and TRBJ2-2, is KAGVTQTPRYLIKTRGQQVTLSCSPISGHRSVSWYQQTPGQGLQFLFEYFSETQRNKGNFPGRFSGRQFSNSRSEMNVSTLELGDSALYLCASSSGTLNTGELFFGEGSRLTVL.

This clonotype was found many times. The chain carries TRBV12-3 or TRBV12-4 and TRBJ2-1, with unresolved D. Trimming took 2 bases from V and 9 from J, leaving 8 bases between them. This CDR3 has 12 residues. The CDR3 sequence is CASSLRPSEQFF. CDR3 nucleotide sequence: TGTGCCAGCAGTTTACGACCCTCTGAGCAGTTCTTC.

This rearrangement joins TRBV12-3 or TRBV12-4 to TRBJ2-4; 8 bases map to TRBD1. This CDR3 spans 16 amino acids. The CDR3: CASGGGSLLAKNIQYF. For the CDR3, the DNA is TGTGCTTCAGGGGGCGGCAGTTTATTAGCCAAAAACATTCAGTACTTC.

The CDR3 protein is CASSLDGATGNTIYF. The CDR3 DNA sequence: TGCGCCAGCAGCTTGGACGGGGCTACCGGAAACACCATATATTTT. The chain employs TRBV5-1 and TRBJ1-3; D is possibly TRBD1 (5 bases). The CDR3 has 15 amino acids. CDR1 and CDR2 from the germline V gene are SGHRS and YFSETQ. Deletions cut 0 bases from V and 4 bases from J, with 11 bases between. The entire variable domain, with the rest obtained from reference TRBV5-1 and TRBJ1-3, is as follows: KAGVTQTPRYLIKTRGQQVTLSCSPISGHRSVSWYQQTPGQGLQFLFEYFSETQRNKGNFPGRFSGRQFSNSRSEMNVSTLELGDSALYLCASSLDGATGNTIYFGEGSWLTVV.

CDR3 DNA sequence: TGCAGCGTGAGGGACCATTCCTACGAGCAGTACTTC. It translates to CSVRDHSYEQYF. The chain has TRBV29-1 and TRBJ2-7; the D call may be TRBD1 or TRBD2 (5 bases each). The germline gives CDR1 SQVTM, CDR2 ANQGSEA. V was shortened by 6 bases and J by 1 base, with 10 bases between the two germline ends. The CDR3 covers 12 residues.

The V and J genes are TRBV7-8 and TRBJ2-7, with D perhaps given as TRBD1 or TRBD2 (5 bases each). This CDR3 is built from 16 residues. The V end was cut by 3 bases, the J end by 3 bases, with 18 bases between. Germline V gene lookup returns CDR1 SGHVS and CDR2 FQNEAQ. CDR3 bases: TGTGCCAGCAGCTTTATGGGGCGGGCTTATTACTACGAGCAGTACTTC. Its protein is CASSFMGRAYYYEQYF.

CDR3 residues: CSVDEEYRQYF. For the CDR3, the DNA is TGCAGCGTTGATGAAGAGTATCGGCAGTACTTC. The rearrangement joins TRBV29-1 to TRBJ2-7; D unresolved. V gave up 3 bases and J gave up 9 bases, with 12 bases separating them. The CDR3 contains 11 residues. Germline-derived CDR1 and CDR2 are SQVTM and ANQGSEA.

There are many counts of this clonotype. The chain has TRBV12-3 or TRBV12-4 and TRBJ2-3; 11 bases align to TRBD2. J gave up 6 bases and V 8 bases, and 10 bases lay outside the gene matches. The CDR3 totals 15 residues. The CDR3 region is CASSQSSGRKDTQYF. The CDR3 coding sequence is TGTGCCAGCTCACAGTCTAGCGGGAGGAAGGATACGCAGTATTTT.

This clonotype has only a few counts. The CDR3 reads CASNRTSGRHGELFF. CDR3 DNA sequence: TGCGCCAGCAACCGGACTAGCGGGAGACACGGGGAGCTGTTTTTT. The chain couples TRBV5-1 to TRBJ2-2; the match to TRBD2 covers 13 bases. The germline gives CDR1 SGHRS, CDR2 YFSETQ. The CDR3 runs to 15 residues. J lost 7 bases, V lost 6 bases, and 6 bases had no gene match.

CDR3 bases: TGCAGTGCTAGAGGTTACGGCGTAGCTTTCTTT. Its protein is CSARGYGVAFF. The chain combines TRBV20-1 with TRBJ1-1, with D uncertain. The germline gives CDR1 DFQATT, CDR2 SNEGSKA (reference sequence). Trimming removed 1 base from V and 10 bases from J, with 10 bases in between. CDR3 length: 11 amino acids.

Worth noting for this clonotype: A single base separates this from a much larger clone, so it may be a read error. The chain couples TRBV12-3 or TRBV12-4 to TRBJ2-1, with D perhaps TRBD1 or TRBD2 (6 bases each). The CDR3 extends over 14 amino acids. The CDR3 DNA follows: TGTGCCAGCAGTTTAAAGGGGGGCCCCAATGAGCTGTTCTTC. Its protein product is CASSLKGGPNELFF.

V and J are TRBV4-1 and TRBJ2-5, with D possibly being TRBD2 (6 bases). This CDR3 has 13 residues. V lost 1 base, J lost 5 bases, and 8 bases lay in between. Germline assignment: CDR1 MGHRA and CDR2 YSYEKL. This chain's CDR3 is CASSQAGDETQYF. The CDR3 DNA reads as TGCGCCAGCAGCCAAGCGGGAGATGAGACCCAGTACTTC.

DNA for the CDR3: TGTGCCAGCAGCCAAGAAGGAACAGGGGCGTTATCACCCCTCCACTTT. Its translation: CASSQEGTGALSPLHF. This chain joins TRBV4-2 and TRBJ1-6, with 7 bases identical to TRBD1. This CDR3 is built from 16 residues. V shed 0 bases and J 10 bases; nucleotides not matched to a gene: 9. CDR1 and CDR2 from the germline V gene are LGHNA and YNFKEQ.

This clonotype occurred a few times. This chain links TRBV10-3 with TRBJ1-4, with 9 bases matching TRBD1. Germline CDR1 and CDR2: ENHRY and SYGVKD. With V trimmed by 2 bases and J by 8 bases, 3 bases remained unmatched. The CDR3 has 14 residues. The CDR3 spells CAISERQGGEKLFF. CDR3 coding DNA: TGTGCCATCAGTGAGAGACAGGGGGGCGAAAAACTGTTTTTT.

This clonotype was seen more than once but under ten times. At one of its ends the junction is not consistent with the germline gene, which may arise from a read error. The chain joins TRBV3-1 to TRBJ2-7, with a tentative D call TRBD1 (5 bases). Germline V gene data show CDR1 as LGHDT and CDR2 as YNNKEL (reference sequence). This CDR3 is 12 amino acids long. The CDR3 DNA sequence: TGTGCCAGCAGCCAAGGGGGCGAGGTCTTCTCCTTC. Its translation is CASSQGGEVFSF.

This clonotype has more than one count but fewer than ten. The V gene is TRBV11-2, the J gene TRBJ1-5; 7 bases fit TRBD1. The CDR3 runs to 18 residues. Germline CDR1 is SGHAT and CDR2 is FQNNGV. Trimming at V came to 5 bases and at J to 0 bases, leaving 13 bases not matched to a gene. The CDR3 sequence: CASSLSVRTGHSNQPQHF. The CDR3 nucleotides are TGTGCCAGCAGCCTCTCGGTTCGGACAGGTCATAGCAATCAGCCCCAGCATTTT.

Comments on this clonotype: This could be a read error, since a much larger clone is one nucleotide away. The rearrangement uses TRBV3-1 and TRBJ2-5, with a tentative D call TRBD1 (6 bases). CDR3 size: 15 residues. Germline values: CDR1 LGHDT, CDR2 YNNKEL (reference sequence). DNA of the CDR3: TGTGCCTGCAGCATTGGACAGAAGAGACAAGAGACCCAGTACTTC. Encoded protein: CACSIGQKRQETQYF.

The chain couples TRBV4-1 to TRBJ2-1; D is undetermined. CDR1 is MGHRA, CDR2 YSYEKL, per germline. This CDR3 contains 15 residues. V lost 4 bases and J 0 bases, leaving 10 bases between the germline ends. CDR3 nucleotides: TGCGCCAGCAGCCTAACCTGGAGCTCCTACAATGAGCAGTTCTTC. Its protein is CASSLTWSSYNEQFF.

This chain links TRBV12-3 or TRBV12-4 with TRBJ2-5; 8 bases fit TRBD2. The CDR3 has 16 amino acids. Germline trimming cut 6 bases from V and 0 bases from J; bases unmatched to any gene: 9. CDR3 residues: CASRRGGAGDQETQYF. CDR3 nucleotides: TGTGCCAGCAGGCGTGGAGGAGCGGGGGACCAAGAGACCCAGTACTTC.